The sequence of this T cell receptor beta chain was determined in a study of blood T cell repertoires in COVID-19. About the study: Samples of COVID-19 (acute and convalescent) were obtained from the United States, Italy and Spain. PBMCs, B-cell-depleted T cells, or T cells were the source of the cDNA or gDNA that made up the material.

The CDR3 contains 14 residues. J lost 6 bases, V lost 4 bases, and 6 bases had no gene match. Germline V gene sequence: CDR1 SGHDN, CDR2 FVKESK. The recovered donors of Cohort 3 showed two negative PCRs, clearance, or symptom resolution. Original data processing: Estimated nucleated cell counts came from reference gene primer amplification. Sequenced by immunoSEQ multiplex PCR; TCRdb stores in-frame clones only, minus some. The V and J calls and clone size were taken over from that table, and D and trimming were inferred from the DNA. The sample has about 130,000 clones, 75% to 90% seen once. The receptor's source is a woman between 50 and 59 years old who had recovered from COVID-19. This rearrangement joins TRBV14 to TRBJ1-1; TRBD1 matches 9 bases. Sequenced: PBMCs or T cells enriched from blood (not recorded which). CDR3 in amino acids: CASSLQGAPSEAFF. For the CDR3, the DNA is TGTGCCAGCAGCCTACAGGGGGCCCCGTCTGAAGCTTTCTTT.